The sequence of this T cell receptor (beta chain) was determined in a study of blood T cell repertoires in COVID-19. Profiled with immunoSEQ multiplex PCR; TCRdb holds only in-frame clones, not every one. The sample consists of roughly 340,000 clones, 75% to 90% of them appearing once. In germline, CDR1 is SGHVS, CDR2 FQNEAQ. Trimming took 5 bases from V and 4 from J; bases not matched to a gene: 12. The CDR3 loop spans 16 amino acids. This chain connects TRBV7-8 to TRBJ2-7, with 9 bases identical to TRBD2. The source of this sequence is a woman aged 45 to 65 with COVID-19, enrolled during active disease. Sequences were obtained from peripheral blood. DNA for the CDR3: TGTGCCAGCAGCCCCCTCGTGGCGGGAGGGAATTACGAGCAGTACTTC. Its protein is CASSPLVAGGNYEQYF.